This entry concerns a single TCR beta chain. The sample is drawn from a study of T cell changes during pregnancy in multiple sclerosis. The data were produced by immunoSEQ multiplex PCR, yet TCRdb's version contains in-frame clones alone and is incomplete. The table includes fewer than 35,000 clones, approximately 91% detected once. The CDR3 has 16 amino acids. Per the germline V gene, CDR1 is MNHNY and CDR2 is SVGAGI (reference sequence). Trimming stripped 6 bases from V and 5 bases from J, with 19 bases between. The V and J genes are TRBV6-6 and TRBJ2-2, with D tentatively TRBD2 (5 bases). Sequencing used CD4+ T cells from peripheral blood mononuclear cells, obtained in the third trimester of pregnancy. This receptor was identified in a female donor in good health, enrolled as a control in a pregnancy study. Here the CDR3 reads CASSKKPDRGTGELFF. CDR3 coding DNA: TGTGCCAGCAGCAAAAAACCGGATAGAGGGACCGGGGAGCTGTTTTTT.